This T cell receptor (beta chain) was sequenced during a study of blood T cell repertoires in COVID-19. Overall study context: Acute and convalescent COVID-19 samples came from the United States, Italy and Spain.

TCRdb's copy holds only in-frame clones and misses some; the assay was immunoSEQ multiplex PCR. The sample has under 250,000 clones, about 80% seen once; the top ten hold over 2.5%. This clone was detected ten times or more. Trimming at V came to 8 bases and at J to 1 base, leaving 9 bases not matched to a gene. Germline assignment: CDR1 SGHRS and CDR2 YFSETQ. The CDR3 has 15 residues. The sequenced sample was peripheral blood. J is TRBJ2-3 and V is TRBV5-1; 8 bases fit TRBD1. This clonotype originated in a woman aged 30 to 39 who had recovered from COVID-19. CDR3 in DNA: TGCGCCAGTTCACCGGGACAGGCGGGCACAGATACGCAGTATTTT. This codes for CASSPGQAGTDTQYF.